This T cell receptor (beta chain) was sequenced in a study of neurological immune-mediated disorders. The study, taken as a whole, reports: Expanded clones shared no identical CDR3 amino acid sequences across subjects, which suggested private TCR-beta repertoires in all groups.

5'RACE employing 10-nucleotide random UMIs yielded the cDNA. In TCRdb, the 5' RACE reads were re-called with MiXCR into one record per CDR3 protein. The data contain around 66,000 distinct CDR3 sequences, 4.5% to 6% of them singletons. The sample holds many counts of this clonotype. No antigen is known for it. 2 million PBMCs stored at -80 C were the source of the unsorted libraries. This receptor was identified in a woman aged 65 to 85 with multiple sclerosis. Sequencing was carried out using PBMCs.

CDR3 in DNA: TGTGCCAGCAGATCTCAGGGTGGAGATAATTCACCCCTCCACTTT. This codes for CASRSQGGDNSPLHF. The rearrangement links TRBV7-2 to TRBJ1-6; TRBD1 is a possible D gene (5 bases). Trimming removed 6 bases from V and 5 bases from J, with 14 bases in between. Germline V gene sequence: CDR1 SGHTA, CDR2 FQGNSA. The CDR3 is 15 amino acids.